A few counts support the clone carrying this T cell receptor beta chain. Antigen specificity is unknown. TCRdb re-derived calls from the 5' RACE reads in MiXCR, one entry per CDR3 protein. The sample comprises about 250,000 distinct CDR3 sequences, more than 20% of which are singletons, and roughly 0.6% rests with the top ten. The sample originates from a study of CD8 T cells in ankylosing spondylitis. Study observations and caveats: About eight highly homologous variants made up a TCR beta motif that seemed to typify ankylosing spondylitis blood. Clones that were linked to disease were CD8+ and were relatively rare in peripheral blood. Reactive arthritis synovial fluid and blood were previously reported to contain some motif variants. The clones that were linked to disease were reported to be significantly enriched in matched synovial fluid samples from ankylosing spondylitis patients.

The specimen was blood, either unsorted or a sorted T cell fraction (not recorded which). This sequence was found in a male donor with ankylosing spondylitis or in good health (not recorded which).

The CDR3 DNA reads as TGTGCCAGCAGTGAAGCTCTAACCTACGAGCAGTACTTC. Its protein product is CASSEALTYEQYF. This rearrangement joins TRBV6-1 to TRBJ2-7; no clear D gene. V gave up 0 bases and J gave up 2 bases, with 5 bases separating them. In germline, CDR1 is MNHNS, CDR2 SASEGT. The CDR3 totals 13 residues.